One T cell receptor beta chain is described in this entry. The data belong to a study of blood T cell repertoires in COVID-19. Study in general: The samples span acute and convalescent COVID-19 from the United States, Italy and Spain. Sources were T cells, B-cell-depleted T cells, or PBMCs; the material itself was cDNA or gDNA.

Original processing methods: Counts of nucleated cells, estimated from reference gene primer amplification, were obtained. Measured with immunoSEQ multiplex PCR; TCRdb has only the in-frame clones, and not every one. D and trimming come from the DNA, and the V and J calls and clone size come from that table. The profile shows just under 350,000 clones, about 90% of them singletons. CDR1 SEHNR and CDR2 FQNEAQ come from the germline V gene (reference sequence). This CDR3 contains 12 residues. Trimming cost V 5 bases and J 10 bases, with 14 bases left between them. V is TRBV7-9 and J is TRBJ1-1; perhaps TRBD1 as D (5 bases). The receptor was isolated from a woman aged 18-35 years who had recovered from COVID-19. Input material: peripheral blood. CDR3 nucleotide sequence: TGTGCCAGCAGCCGGGAGACGGGGCGAGCTTTCTTT. Its translation is CASSRETGRAFF.